The clone carrying this TCR beta chain appeared many times. Its matching antigen is unknown. The CDR3 regions of TCR beta were amplified from RNA transcripts. The HTBI primer set served for first-round RT-PCR of the TCR CDR3. TCRdb fed the multiplex PCR reads into MiXCR, producing one record per CDR3 protein. This table has 650,000 to 800,000 distinct CDR3 sequences, about 45% appearing once. These data are taken from a study of T cells in Graves' hyperthyroidism and ophthalmopathy. Trimming at V came to 7 bases and at J to 3 bases, leaving 4 bases not matched to a gene. This CDR3 is built from 15 residues. Diagnoses were established using clinical symptoms, serum thyroxine and TRAb, thyroid ultrasound and orbital computed tomography. Study-level points and caveats: Ophthalmopathy, which appeared later, was predicted by the model a median roughly 6.4 months before onset. Researchers report that a 13 V-J model separated ophthalmopathy from stable hyperthyroidism. In blood, most of the thyroid clonotypes expanded above 0.001 were also present.

J is TRBJ2-5 and V is TRBV12-3 or TRBV12-4; the match to TRBD2 covers 14 bases. The TCR comes from an adult man with Graves' disease, either hyperthyroidism or ophthalmopathy (not recorded which). Material: peripheral blood or thyroid tissue (not recorded which). CDR3 coding DNA: TGTGCCAGCACCCCGACTAGCGGGAGGGAAGAGACCCAGTACTTC. Its protein is CASTPTSGREETQYF.